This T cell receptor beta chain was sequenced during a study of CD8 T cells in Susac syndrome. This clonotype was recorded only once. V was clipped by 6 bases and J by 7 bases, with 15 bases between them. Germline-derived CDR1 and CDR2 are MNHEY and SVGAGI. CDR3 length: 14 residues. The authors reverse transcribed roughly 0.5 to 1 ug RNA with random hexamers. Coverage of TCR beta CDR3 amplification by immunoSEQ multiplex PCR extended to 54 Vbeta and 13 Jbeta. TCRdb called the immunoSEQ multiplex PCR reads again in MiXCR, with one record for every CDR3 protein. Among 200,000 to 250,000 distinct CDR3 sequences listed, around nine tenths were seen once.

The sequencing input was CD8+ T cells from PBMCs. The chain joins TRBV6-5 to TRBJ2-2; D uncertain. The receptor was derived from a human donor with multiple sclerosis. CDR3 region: CASRTVQRDGELFF. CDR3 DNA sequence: TGTGCCAGCAGGACCGTCCAACGTGACGGGGAGCTGTTTTTT.